This T cell receptor beta chain was sequenced for a study of response to subunit inactivated influenza vaccine. Study conclusions and caveats: A suggestion made by the authors is that each seasonal influenza vaccination recruits few new T cells.

This clonotype has at least ten counts. No antigen is known for it. Germline V gene lookup returns CDR1 SGDLS and CDR2 YYNGEE. The V and J ends lost 1 base and 1 base, in that order; junction bases with no gene match: 3. The CDR3 runs 16 residues. TCRdb re-called the RT-PCR reads with MiXCR, one entry per CDR3 protein. The sample contains about 530,000 distinct CDR3 sequences, roughly 12% of which appear only once. The specimen comprised PBMCs from blood, sampled on the day of vaccination. The rearrangement joins TRBV9 to TRBJ2-5, with 11 nucleotides matching TRBD1. The source of this sequence is a man between 45 and 60 years old who received an inactivated influenza vaccine. CDR3 protein: CASSVQGTGGQETQYF. The CDR3 bases are TGTGCCAGCAGCGTACAGGGGACAGGGGGCCAAGAGACCCAGTACTTC.